This entry lists 23 T cell receptor beta chains sequenced from one sample in a study of human T cells and chemical hapten exposure (dated by TCRdb to the early 2020s). The sample's time point, from its label and the paper: patch test 1, 2 weeks after DPC sensitization. According to the study, the label for this sample's treatment or condition signals: therapeutic diphenylcyclopropenone sensitization with weekly scalp DPC. The library was built by means of RACE. The sequencer listed for this sample is NextSeq 500. TCRdb passed the public sequencing reads through fastp at Q25 and MiXCR, retaining productive beta sequences. Entries that share a CDR3 protein sequence are merged under the most common genes and DNA. The sample profile shows approximately 340,000 distinct CDR3 sequences; about 7% of them were found once. The leading ten clones occupy around 8.2% of the sample. Sequenced here: whole blood, sampled in connection with sensitization to the hapten diphenylcyclopropenone (DPC). The receptor source for this set is a woman in her late teens or twenties with alopecia areata. Some clones in this sample may be carry-over from other donors' samples.

The sample holds many counts of this clonotype. The chain links TRBV20-1 to TRBJ2-1, with no clear D. Trimming took 4 bases from V and 12 from J, leaving 13 bases between them. The V gene's germline CDR1 is DFQATT and CDR2 SNEGSKA (reference sequence). The CDR3 has 11 residues. The CDR3 DNA sequence: TGCAGTGCTACCAACCCCCTTGGGCAGTTCTTC. This encodes CSATNPLGQFF.

This clonotype was picked up a small number of times. This chain connects TRBV10-2 to TRBJ1-1, with D unresolved. Germline lookup yields CDR1 WSHSY and CDR2 SAAADI. The length of the CDR3 is 16 residues. Trimming left V 0 bases short and J 5 bases short, with 16 bases between. As DNA, the CDR3 is TGCGCCAGCAGTGAGTCGATATGGGGAAGAGGAACTGAAGCTTTCTTT. Encoded protein: CASSESIWGRGTEAFF.

This clonotype came up a few times. The chain joins TRBV28 to TRBJ2-3; the D gene is possibly TRBD2 (5 bases). The V end was cut by 2 bases, the J end by 2 bases, with 11 bases between. Per germline, CDR1 MDHEN and CDR2 SYDVKM. CDR3 size: 15 residues. The CDR3 region is CASSLRRGFTDTQYF. CDR3 DNA sequence: TGTGCCAGCAGTTTACGTCGGGGTTTCACAGATACGCAGTATTTT.

This chain joins TRBV28 and TRBJ2-7; TRBD1 matches at 8 bases. J gave up 4 bases and V 9 bases, and 14 bases lay outside the gene matches. CDR1 and CDR2 from the germline V gene are MDHEN and SYDVKM. CDR3 length: 15 amino acids. The DNA for the CDR3 is TGTGCCAGTCAGGACGGGGCAGGGGGCGAGTACGAGCAGTACTTC. Residues: CASQDGAGGEYEQYF.

This clonotype has at least ten counts. CDR3 bases: TGTGCCAGCAGTGAAAGCAGGGTTACTGAAGCTTTCTTT. Translating gives CASSESRVTEAFF. The chain uses TRBV6-4 and TRBJ1-1, with D possibly being TRBD1 (5 bases). CDR3 length: 13 amino acids. From germline, CDR1 is MRHNA and CDR2 SNTAGT. Trimming cost V 3 bases and J 5 bases, with 10 bases left between them.

This clonotype was seen at least ten times. The rearrangement links TRBV3-1 to TRBJ2-2; 11 bases agree with TRBD1. The CDR3 runs to 18 residues. Unmatched junction bases numbered 11, after V lost 5 bases and J lost 3 bases. Germline CDR1 LGHDT, CDR2 YNNKEL (reference sequence). CDR3 in amino acids: CASSTRGDRGYHTGELFF. Written as DNA, the CDR3 is TGTGCCAGCAGCACCAGGGGGGACAGGGGGTATCACACCGGGGAGCTGTTTTTT.

This clonotype occurred many times. This chain links TRBV7-2 with TRBJ2-5, with a possible D match to TRBD1 (6 bases). The length of the CDR3 is 17 residues. Between the trimmed V and J ends, which lost 3 bases and 1 base, there was a span of 18 bases. Germline V gene data show CDR1 as SGHTA and CDR2 as FQGNSA. The DNA for the CDR3 is TGTGCCAGCAGCTTCCAGGCGGGTCGACAGGCCCAAGAGACCCAGTACTTC. Its translation: CASSFQAGRQAQETQYF.

This clonotype has more than one count but fewer than ten. The gene calls are TRBV6-1 and TRBJ1-1; D not certain. Deletions cut 1 base from V and 1 base from J, with 13 bases between. The CDR3 spans 16 residues. Germline V lookup: CDR1 MNHNS, CDR2 SASEGT. The CDR3 nucleotides are TGTGCCAGCAGTGAAGGGAGGAACAATTGGAACACTGAAGCTTTCTTT. Residues: CASSEGRNNWNTEAFF.

There are a few counts of this clonotype. V and J are TRBV28 and TRBJ1-1; the D is unclear. CDR1 and CDR2 (germline): MDHEN, SYDVKM. The CDR3 is 15 residues long. Deletions cut 6 bases from V and 0 bases from J, with 14 bases between. CDR3 region: CASSFSGVVNTEAFF. CDR3 DNA: TGTGCCAGCAGCTTCTCCGGTGTCGTGAACACTGAAGCTTTCTTT.

The chain is built from TRBV7-2 and TRBJ2-1; a weak D match, TRBD2 (6 bases). The germline V gene encodes CDR1 SGHTA and CDR2 FQGNSA. Trimming took 1 base from V and 8 from J, leaving 18 bases between them. CDR3 length equals 16 residues. The CDR3 nucleotides read TGTGCCAGCAGCTTAGTGGAGACTAGTGCCATCGATGAGCAGTTCTTC. This codes for CASSLVETSAIDEQFF.

This clonotype appeared a few times. The chain links TRBV6-2 or TRBV6-3 to TRBJ1-5; 9 nucleotides agree with TRBD1. CDR3 size: 14 residues. Losses at the gene ends were 5 bases for V and 5 bases for J; bases not matched to a gene: 4. Germline CDR1 reads MNHEY; CDR2 reads SVGEGT. The CDR3 DNA reads as TGTGCCAGCAGTGGGACAGGGAAAGATCAGCCCCAGCATTTT. It encodes CASSGTGKDQPQHF.

Only a few counts were recorded for this clonotype. The rearrangement links TRBV20-1 to TRBJ2-7, with 9 bases lining up with TRBD1. This CDR3 spans 17 amino acids. Looked up from germline, CDR1 is DFQATT and CDR2 is SNEGSKA (reference sequence). Trimming took 2 bases from V and 2 from J; bases not matched to a gene: 13. The CDR3 loop reads CSARPHYTRQGAYEQYF. The CDR3 bases are TGCAGTGCTAGACCCCACTATACTCGACAGGGGGCCTACGAGCAGTACTTC.

This clonotype has just a few counts. The rearrangement joins TRBV4-1 to TRBJ1-4; unclear D gene. V shed 0 bases and J shed 4 bases, with 9 bases lying between them. Germline lookup yields CDR1 MGHRA and CDR2 YSYEKL. The CDR3 is made up of 15 amino acids. The CDR3 coding sequence is TGCGCCAGCAGCCAAGAAGCGCGGAATAATGAAAAACTGTTTTTT. It codes for CASSQEARNNEKLFF.

The gene calls are TRBV28 and TRBJ1-3; tentatively, D is TRBD1 (6 bases). The CDR3 spans 13 residues. V dropped 10 bases and J dropped 4 bases, with 14 bases sitting between them. Germline loops: CDR1 MDHEN, CDR2 SYDVKM. The CDR3, as DNA: TGTGCCACCGGGCAACAGGGAGGAAACACCATATATTTT. Its translation is CATGQQGGNTIYF.

The chain links TRBV5-6 to TRBJ2-3, with D maybe TRBD1 (5 bases). CDR1 is SGHDT and CDR2 is YYEEEE in the germline V gene. The CDR3 contains 13 residues. Trimming removed 7 bases at V and 0 bases at J, with 9 bases between. CDR3 coding DNA: TGTGCCAGCGGGGCTAGAAGCACAGATACGCAGTATTTT. It codes for CASGARSTDTQYF.

The V and J genes are TRBV9 and TRBJ1-6; D might be TRBD1 (5 bases). Germline CDR1 is SGDLS and CDR2 is YYNGEE. V lost 4 bases, J lost 7 bases, and 15 bases lay in between. The CDR3 contains 15 residues. The CDR3 loop is CASSPRGAENSPLHF. CDR3 DNA: TGTGCCAGCAGCCCCCGAGGGGCCGAGAATTCACCCCTCCACTTT. The whole variable domain, remainder taken from reference TRBV9 and TRBJ1-6, is DSGVTQTPKHLITATGQRVTLRCSPRSGDLSVYWYQQSLDQGLQFLIQYYNGEERAKGNILERFSAQQFPDLHSELNLSSLELGDSALYFCASSPRGAENSPLHFGNGTRLTVT.

V is TRBV10-2 and J is TRBJ1-2; D is undetermined. Per germline, CDR1 WSHSY and CDR2 SAAADI. This CDR3 is built from 16 residues. V gave up 3 bases and J gave up 4 bases, with 18 bases separating them. The CDR3: CASSDRGRGVGYGYTF. The CDR3 bases are TGCGCCAGCAGTGATCGAGGTCGGGGAGTAGGCTATGGCTACACCTTC.

This clonotype was counted a few times. The chain uses TRBV5-1 and TRBJ2-3; D unclear. V lost 1 base and J lost 0, with 15 bases in between. The germline gives CDR1 SGHRS, CDR2 YFSETQ. This CDR3 region has 17 residues. DNA for the CDR3: TGCGCCAGCAGCTTGTATATCCTTTCCTCAAGCACAGATACGCAGTATTTT. Translating gives CASSLYILSSSTDTQYF.

This clonotype came up many times. The chain uses TRBV29-1 and TRBJ2-3; 10 nucleotides agree with TRBD2. V gave up 6 bases and J gave up 2 bases; unmatched junction bases: 8. Germline V gene sequence: CDR1 SQVTM, CDR2 ANQGSEA. This CDR3 spans 15 amino acids. CDR3 coding DNA: TGCAGCGTCAGCGGACTAGCGGTCCCCACAGATACGCAGTATTTT. Amino acid sequence: CSVSGLAVPTDTQYF.

This chain uses TRBV6-6 with TRBJ2-7; 7 bases match TRBD1. V trimming: 6 bases; J trimming: 2 bases; junction bases outside the gene matches: 13. CDR1 is MNHNY and CDR2 is SVGAGI in the germline V gene (reference sequence). This CDR3 region has 16 residues. The CDR3 DNA is TGTGCCAGCAGGGGGGACAGCCACCAGAGCCCCTACGAGCAGTACTTC. Translated: CASRGDSHQSPYEQYF.

This clonotype was observed at least ten times. The CDR3: CASSPGSHTEAFF. DNA for the CDR3: TGTGCCAGCAGCCCGGGGTCCCACACTGAAGCTTTCTTT. V gene TRBV7-2 combines with J gene TRBJ1-1; no firm D call. V was clipped by 5 bases and J by 3 bases, with 10 bases between them. Per the germline V gene, CDR1 is SGHTA and CDR2 is FQGNSA. This CDR3 has 13 amino acids.

This clonotype has ten or more counts. The gene calls are TRBV7-9 and TRBJ2-1; tentative D call: TRBD2 (5 bases). V was clipped by 6 bases and J by 7 bases, with 19 bases between them. The CDR3 spans 15 residues. Germline CDR1 reads SEHNR; CDR2 reads FQNEAQ (reference sequence). CDR3 amino acids: CASRDVPYPGNEQFF. Written as DNA, the CDR3 is TGTGCCAGCAGAGATGTGCCTTACCCGGGGAATGAGCAGTTCTTC.

This clonotype has more than one count but fewer than ten. V is TRBV11-2 and J is TRBJ2-2, with 7 bases that match TRBD1. V lost 2 bases and J lost 0; bases outside the gene matches: 24. The CDR3 loop spans 23 amino acids. CDR1 is SGHAT and CDR2 is FQNNGV in the germline V gene. The CDR3 bases are TGTGCCAGCAGCTTAAGGGGACAGAACCCACTATCCTCCCTTATAACGAACACCGGGGAGCTGTTTTTT. This codes for CASSLRGQNPLSSLITNTGELFF.